These T cell receptor beta chains were read from a single sample in a study of tumor-infiltrating lymphocytes in localized non-small cell lung cancer. Generated by immunoSEQ multiplex PCR, the TCRdb table keeps only in-frame clones and is missing some. The sample gives some 8,400 clones, approximately 80% of which show up once; approximately 4.6% is in the top ten. The sequenced material came from lung tumor tissue. The source of these receptors is a human donor with non-small cell lung cancer. The CDR3 runs from the conserved cysteine through the conserved F or W. D genes are given only for firm matches. A clone size is listed for some rows: how often the clone was seen (once, few, many), or a class if it is expanded.

TRBV9	.	TRBJ1-2	.	TGTGCCAGCAGCGTAGCAGGGGAGGGCTATGGCTACACCTTC	CASSVAGEGYGYTF
TRBV10-3	TRBD1	TRBJ1-2	.	TGTGCCATCAGTGAGGGGACAGGAAAAGTAGTTAACTATGGCTACACCTTC	CAISEGTGKVVNYGYTF
TRBV28	.	TRBJ1-1	.	TGTGCCAGCAGTGTACCGGGGGGCACTGAAGCTTTCTTT	CASSVPGGTEAFF
TRBV23-1	TRBD1	TRBJ2-4	.	TGCGCCAGCAGTCAATCGTGGACAGGGGAAACAAACATTCAGTACTTC	CASSQSWTGETNIQYF
TRBV7-2	TRBD1	TRBJ2-2	.	TGTGCCAGCACCGGGACAGCGTACACCGGGGAGCTGTTTTTT	CASTGTAYTGELFF
TRBV5-1	.	TRBJ2-1	once	TGCGCCAGCAGCTTGGAGGGGGGGGCATCGACCTACAATGAGCAGTTCTTC	CASSLEGGASTYNEQFF
TRBV30	TRBD1	TRBJ1-6	.	TGTGCCTGGAGTGTCACAGGGGGAAATTCACCCCTCCACTTT	CAWSVTGGNSPLHF
TRBV6-4	.	TRBJ2-6	.	TGTGCCAGCAGTGACTCGAGCTCTGGGGCCAACGTCCTGACTTTC	CASSDSSSGANVLTF
TRBV10-3	.	TRBJ2-1	.	TGTGCCAGCGGACTTCAGTTGAATGAGCAGTTCTTC	CASGLQLNEQFF
TRBV30	.	TRBJ1-4	.	TGTGCCTGGAGTAAGCAGGGGGAAAAACTGTTTTTT	CAWSKQGEKLFF
TRBV11-2	.	TRBJ2-7	.	TGTGCCAGCAGCTCAAGCTACGAGCAGTACTTC	CASSSSYEQYF
TRBV4-1	TRBD2	TRBJ2-4	.	TGCGCCAGCAGCCAAGGCCCGGGGGGAGGTCAAAATGGAAACATTCAGTACTTC	CASSQGPGGGQNGNIQYF
TRBV7-2	TRBD2	TRBJ2-2	.	TGTGCCAGCAGCACGGGACTAGCGGGCGGGGAGCTGTTTTTT	CASSTGLAGGELFF
TRBV5-1	TRBD1	TRBJ2-2	.	TGCGCCAGCAGCTTGGGGGTGGTCGGGACAGACACCGGGGAGCTGTTTTTT	CASSLGVVGTDTGELFF
TRBV5-1	TRBD1	TRBJ2-3	.	TGCGCCAGCAGCCCTGGACAGGTTGACACAGATACGCAGTATTTT	CASSPGQVDTDTQYF
TRBV7-2	TRBD2	TRBJ2-1	.	TGTGCCAGCAGCTCCCAAGTAGCGGGAGGGCCTGGAATACAGTTCTTC	CASSSQVAGGPGIQFF
TRBV10-3	.	TRBJ1-5	.	TGTGCCATCAGGGCCGGGGGAAGCAATCAGCCCCAGCATTTT	CAIRAGGSNQPQHF
TRBV7-2	.	TRBJ1-1	.	TGTGCCAGCAGCCCCCCAGGGATCACTGAAGCTTTCTTT	CASSPPGITEAFF
TRBV27	.	TRBJ1-5	.	TGTGCCAGCAGCCCAGGGGAGGGTCATCAGCCCCAGCATTTT	CASSPGEGHQPQHF
TRBV6-6	.	TRBJ1-1	.	TGTGCCAGCAGTTACTCGACGTTAGAAGCTTTCTTT	CASSYSTLEAFF
TRBV19	TRBD1	TRBJ1-1	medium-sized	TGTGCCAGTAGCGACCGGGACAGGTTGAACACTGAAGCTTTCTTT	CASSDRDRLNTEAFF
TRBV30	TRBD2	TRBJ2-1	.	TGTGCCTGGAGTCAAGGACTAGCGGGACCTTACAATGAGCAGTTCTTC	CAWSQGLAGPYNEQFF
TRBV5-5	TRBD2	TRBJ2-2	.	TGTGCCAGCAGCTCCGTGCGGGAGGGTAACACCGGGGAGCTGTTTTTT	CASSSVREGNTGELFF
TRBV29-1	.	TRBJ1-4	.	TGCAGCGTTGAAGATGGCGGGCCGTACGAAAAACTGTTTTTT	CSVEDGGPYEKLFF
TRBV2	TRBD1	TRBJ1-5	.	TGTGCCAGCAGCGTCACAGGGGGCGGGCAGCCCCAGCATTTT	CASSVTGGGQPQHF
TRBV9	.	TRBJ2-1	.	TGTGCCAGCAGCGTGACGGGAGAATCGGCTGAGCAGTTCTTC	CASSVTGESAEQFF
TRBV29-1	TRBD1	TRBJ1-1	.	TGCAGCGTCGTGGGACAGACGAACACTGAAGCTTTCTTT	CSVVGQTNTEAFF
TRBV11-3	.	TRBJ2-6	.	TGTGCCAGCAGCTCTAGGGAGGGGGCGAGCGGGGCCAACGTCCTGACTTTC	CASSSREGASGANVLTF
TRBV2	.	TRBJ1-1	.	TGTGCCAGCGCTTACCTGAACACTGAAGCTTTCTTT	CASAYLNTEAFF
TRBV15	.	TRBJ2-3	.	TGTGCCACCCGGACCTCTAGCACAGATACGCAGTATTTT	CATRTSSTDTQYF
TRBV7-2	.	TRBJ1-1	once	TGTGCCAGCAGCCCCCGGGCAGGGGTCAATTTGAACACTGAAGCTTTCTTT	CASSPRAGVNLNTEAFF
TRBV4-2	TRBD2	TRBJ2-3	.	TGTGCCAGCAGCCAAGATTGGGCTAGCGGGAAGGATACGCAGTATTTT	CASSQDWASGKDTQYF
TRBV30	.	TRBJ2-1	.	TGTGCCTGGGATTGGGCCGTGGGGTATGAGCAGTTCTTC	CAWDWAVGYEQFF